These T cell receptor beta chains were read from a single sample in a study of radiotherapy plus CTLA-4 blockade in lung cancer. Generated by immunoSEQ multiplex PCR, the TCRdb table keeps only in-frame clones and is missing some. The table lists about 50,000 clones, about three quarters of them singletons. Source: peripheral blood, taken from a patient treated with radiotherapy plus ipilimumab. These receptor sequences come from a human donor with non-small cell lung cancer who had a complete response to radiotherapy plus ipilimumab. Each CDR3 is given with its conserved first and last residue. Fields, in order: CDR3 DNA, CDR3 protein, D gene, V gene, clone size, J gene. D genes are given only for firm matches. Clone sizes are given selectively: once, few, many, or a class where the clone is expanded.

CDR3nt: TGTGCCAGCAGCTTAGCGAAAAGACTAGCGGGGATAAAAAACATTCAGTACTTC; CDR3aa: CASSLAKRLAGIKNIQYF; d_gene: TRBD2; v_gene: TRBV7-8; abundance: few; j_gene: TRBJ2-4
CDR3nt: TGCGCCAGCAGTCCCGAGTTGCTGGGGAGGACTGAAGCTTTCTTT; CDR3aa: CASSPELLGRTEAFF; d_gene: NA; v_gene: TRBV10-1; abundance: NA; j_gene: TRBJ1-1
CDR3nt: TGTGCCAGCAGGGGGACAGGTTACACTGAAGCTTTCTTT; CDR3aa: CASRGTGYTEAFF; d_gene: TRBD1; v_gene: TRBV6-1; abundance: NA; j_gene: TRBJ1-1
CDR3nt: TGTGCCACCAGCAAAAACGGTAACACTGAAGCTTTCTTT; CDR3aa: CATSKNGNTEAFF; d_gene: NA; v_gene: TRBV15; abundance: NA; j_gene: TRBJ1-1
CDR3nt: TGTGCCTGGAGTCCGATCGGACAGGGGGCGTACGACTATGGCTACACCTTC; CDR3aa: CAWSPIGQGAYDYGYTF; d_gene: TRBD1; v_gene: TRBV30; abundance: NA; j_gene: TRBJ1-2
CDR3nt: TGTGCCAGCTCACCACGGACAGAGACCTCCTACGAGCAGTACTTC; CDR3aa: CASSPRTETSYEQYF; d_gene: NA; v_gene: TRBV18; abundance: NA; j_gene: TRBJ2-7
CDR3nt: TGTGCCTGGAGCCAGGGGAGAGAGACCCAGTACTTC; CDR3aa: CAWSQGRETQYF; d_gene: NA; v_gene: TRBV30; abundance: NA; j_gene: TRBJ2-5
CDR3nt: TGTGCCAGCAGCTTAACCAGGACTGGAAACACCATATATTTT; CDR3aa: CASSLTRTGNTIYF; d_gene: NA; v_gene: TRBV7-8; abundance: NA; j_gene: TRBJ1-3
CDR3nt: TGTGCCACGGCGAGGGGGGAGCAGTACTTC; CDR3aa: CATARGEQYF; d_gene: NA; v_gene: TRBV6-1; abundance: once; j_gene: TRBJ2-7
CDR3nt: TGCGCCAGCAGCACGGTAGCGGGGGAGCGCTACGAGCAGTACTTC; CDR3aa: CASSTVAGERYEQYF; d_gene: TRBD2; v_gene: TRBV5-1; abundance: NA; j_gene: TRBJ2-7
CDR3nt: TGTGCCAGCAGTTACTCGAGGCTAGCGGGAGTGTTTGAGCAGTTCTTC; CDR3aa: CASSYSRLAGVFEQFF; d_gene: TRBD2; v_gene: TRBV6-5; abundance: NA; j_gene: TRBJ2-1
CDR3nt: TGTGCCAGCAGCCAAGACACTAGCGGGACTTACGAGCAGTACTTC; CDR3aa: CASSQDTSGTYEQYF; d_gene: TRBD2; v_gene: TRBV4-2; abundance: NA; j_gene: TRBJ2-7
CDR3nt: TGTGCCAGCACCGGGACTATACAAGAGACCCAGTACTTC; CDR3aa: CASTGTIQETQYF; d_gene: TRBD2; v_gene: TRBV28; abundance: NA; j_gene: TRBJ2-5
CDR3nt: TGTGCCAGCAGTTTAGGATCAGGGCTCTACTCCTACGAGCAGTACTTC; CDR3aa: CASSLGSGLYSYEQYF; d_gene: NA; v_gene: TRBV27; abundance: NA; j_gene: TRBJ2-7
CDR3nt: TGTGCCAGCAGCGTGACAGGGGCGAACACTGAAGCTTTCTTT; CDR3aa: CASSVTGANTEAFF; d_gene: TRBD1; v_gene: TRBV9; abundance: NA; j_gene: TRBJ1-1
CDR3nt: TGTGCCAGCAGCGACCCTAGCGGGGGGAAAGATACGCAGTATTTT; CDR3aa: CASSDPSGGKDTQYF; d_gene: TRBD2; v_gene: TRBV6-6; abundance: NA; j_gene: TRBJ2-3
CDR3nt: TGTGCCAGCAGTGACTACAGGGGCGCAGGGCCGATTAGCAATCAGCCCCAGCATTTT; CDR3aa: CASSDYRGAGPISNQPQHF; d_gene: TRBD1; v_gene: TRBV2; abundance: NA; j_gene: TRBJ1-5
CDR3nt: TGTGCCAGCAGCTTACTGCGGGAAAATGAAAAACTGTTTTTT; CDR3aa: CASSLLRENEKLFF; d_gene: NA; v_gene: TRBV7-9; abundance: few; j_gene: TRBJ1-4
CDR3nt: TGTGCCAGCAGTTCCGGACTAGCGGGTATCACCGGGGAGCTGTTTTTT; CDR3aa: CASSSGLAGITGELFF; d_gene: TRBD2; v_gene: TRBV27; abundance: NA; j_gene: TRBJ2-2
CDR3nt: TGCACCAGCAGCCAACCACCAGGGAAGGATGGAAACACCATATATTTT; CDR3aa: CTSSQPPGKDGNTIYF; d_gene: NA; v_gene: TRBV1; abundance: NA; j_gene: TRBJ1-3
CDR3nt: TGTGCCAGCAGCACCCAGGGGGGAACTAATGAAAAACTGTTTTTT; CDR3aa: CASSTQGGTNEKLFF; d_gene: TRBD1; v_gene: TRBV7-9; abundance: few; j_gene: TRBJ1-4
CDR3nt: TGTGCCTGGAGTGTAAGGACGACAGGGCAAGAGACCCAGTACTTC; CDR3aa: CAWSVRTTGQETQYF; d_gene: TRBD1; v_gene: TRBV30; abundance: NA; j_gene: TRBJ2-5
CDR3nt: TGTGCCAGCAGCTTCTCGGGGGGTGGGACTCCCTACGAGCAGTACTTC; CDR3aa: CASSFSGGGTPYEQYF; d_gene: TRBD2; v_gene: TRBV7-2; abundance: NA; j_gene: TRBJ2-7
CDR3nt: TGTGCCAGCAGCTTCCGCGGGCAGGATCAGCCCCAGCATTTT; CDR3aa: CASSFRGQDQPQHF; d_gene: NA; v_gene: TRBV5-6; abundance: NA; j_gene: TRBJ1-5
CDR3nt: TGCAGCGCCACCTCAGGGGCGAAGAACACTGAAGCTTTCTTT; CDR3aa: CSATSGAKNTEAFF; d_gene: NA; v_gene: TRBV29-1; abundance: NA; j_gene: TRBJ1-1
CDR3nt: TGTGCCAGCAGCCCACCTACGCGGGGGGAAGCTTTCTTT; CDR3aa: CASSPPTRGEAFF; d_gene: NA; v_gene: TRBV7-8; abundance: NA; j_gene: TRBJ1-1
CDR3nt: TGTGCCAGCAGCCTACTAGGCACTGAAGCTTTCTTT; CDR3aa: CASSLLGTEAFF; d_gene: NA; v_gene: TRBV5-5; abundance: NA; j_gene: TRBJ1-1
CDR3nt: TGTGCCAGTAGTACGTATCCAGGAAGGACCGGGGAGCTGTTTTTT; CDR3aa: CASSTYPGRTGELFF; d_gene: NA; v_gene: TRBV19; abundance: NA; j_gene: TRBJ2-2
CDR3nt: TGTGCCAGCTCACCGCAACGAACGGGAAATGAGCAGTTCTTC; CDR3aa: CASSPQRTGNEQFF; d_gene: NA; v_gene: TRBV18; abundance: NA; j_gene: TRBJ2-1
CDR3nt: TGTGCCAGCAGCTATGGGGCAGTAGTGGGCAATGAGCAGTTCTTC; CDR3aa: CASSYGAVVGNEQFF; d_gene: NA; v_gene: TRBV5-4; abundance: NA; j_gene: TRBJ2-1
CDR3nt: TGTGCCAGCAGATCTACCGAGGGCAGGTGGTATGGCTACACCTTC; CDR3aa: CASRSTEGRWYGYTF; d_gene: NA; v_gene: TRBV6-5; abundance: NA; j_gene: TRBJ1-2
CDR3nt: TGTGCCAGCAGCTTCCGGCATCTTTTGGCGGGGGGGAACAATGAGCAGTTCTTC; CDR3aa: CASSFRHLLAGGNNEQFF; d_gene: TRBD2; v_gene: TRBV7-2; abundance: NA; j_gene: TRBJ2-1
CDR3nt: TGTGCCAGCAGCCCACAACAGGGGGCCGGGCACGAGCAGTACTTC; CDR3aa: CASSPQQGAGHEQYF; d_gene: TRBD1; v_gene: TRBV7-6; abundance: few; j_gene: TRBJ2-7
CDR3nt: TGTGCCAGCAGTGCCGCGGGGGGCCAAGAGACCCAGTACTTC; CDR3aa: CASSAAGGQETQYF; d_gene: TRBD2; v_gene: TRBV28; abundance: NA; j_gene: TRBJ2-5
CDR3nt: TGTGCCATCAGGACAGGGGGAGGAACTAATGAAAAACTGTTTTTT; CDR3aa: CAIRTGGGTNEKLFF; d_gene: TRBD1; v_gene: TRBV10-3; abundance: NA; j_gene: TRBJ1-4
CDR3nt: TGTGCCAGCAGGGTTGACAGGGCTTTCTCCTACGAGCAGTACTTC; CDR3aa: CASRVDRAFSYEQYF; d_gene: TRBD1; v_gene: TRBV28; abundance: NA; j_gene: TRBJ2-7
CDR3nt: TGCGCCAGCAGCGATAGAGCTGCCCTCCAGAGGGCAGAGACCCAGTACTTC; CDR3aa: CASSDRAALQRAETQYF; d_gene: NA; v_gene: TRBV5-1; abundance: few; j_gene: TRBJ2-5
CDR3nt: TGTGCCAGCAGCTTAGCATCCCCTAATCAGCCCCAGCATTTT; CDR3aa: CASSLASPNQPQHF; d_gene: NA; v_gene: TRBV7-2; abundance: NA; j_gene: TRBJ1-5
CDR3nt: TGTGCCAGCATCGAAGGGGGCAGGGAAGGTACCGGGGAGCTGTTTTTT; CDR3aa: CASIEGGREGTGELFF; d_gene: TRBD1; v_gene: TRBV28; abundance: NA; j_gene: TRBJ2-2
CDR3nt: TGTGCCAGCAGCTTAGACAGGAACACTGAAGCTTTCTTT; CDR3aa: CASSLDRNTEAFF; d_gene: NA; v_gene: TRBV11-3; abundance: NA; j_gene: TRBJ1-1
CDR3nt: TGTGCCAGCAGCTTCGGGGACAGGGCCAACTATGGCTACACCTTC; CDR3aa: CASSFGDRANYGYTF; d_gene: TRBD1; v_gene: TRBV5-6; abundance: NA; j_gene: TRBJ1-2
CDR3nt: TGTGCCAGTAGTCGGGACAGGGGCTACGAGCAGTACTTC; CDR3aa: CASSRDRGYEQYF; d_gene: TRBD1; v_gene: TRBV19; abundance: few; j_gene: TRBJ2-7
CDR3nt: TGTGCCAGCAGACGTGCGGGGTCAGGAATGAACACTGAAGCTTTCTTT; CDR3aa: CASRRAGSGMNTEAFF; d_gene: NA; v_gene: TRBV5-4; abundance: once; j_gene: TRBJ1-1
CDR3nt: TGTGCCAGCAGTCTTTCGGGAGGGCCCGACGAGCAGTACTTC; CDR3aa: CASSLSGGPDEQYF; d_gene: TRBD2; v_gene: TRBV6-5; abundance: NA; j_gene: TRBJ2-7
CDR3nt: TGCGCCAGCAGTGAGGACGGCAGGCATGAGCAGTTCTTC; CDR3aa: CASSEDGRHEQFF; d_gene: NA; v_gene: TRBV10-2; abundance: NA; j_gene: TRBJ2-1
CDR3nt: TGTGCCAGCAGCTTGGGACAGGGTTGGGATGAGCAGTTCTTC; CDR3aa: CASSLGQGWDEQFF; d_gene: TRBD1; v_gene: TRBV7-3; abundance: NA; j_gene: TRBJ2-1
CDR3nt: TGTGCCAGCAGCTTAGCGGGGAGGCAGGGAAGGAGATACCGTGAAGCTTTCTTT; CDR3aa: CASSLAGRQGRRYREAFF; d_gene: NA; v_gene: TRBV7-8; abundance: NA; j_gene: TRBJ1-1
CDR3nt: TGTGCCAGTAGTATAACGAGCCCGAGCGGAGCTCAAGAGACCCAGTACTTC; CDR3aa: CASSITSPSGAQETQYF; d_gene: NA; v_gene: TRBV19; abundance: NA; j_gene: TRBJ2-5
CDR3nt: TGCGCCAGCAGCTTGGCCACCCAATTCGGGACTGATGGCTACACCTTC; CDR3aa: CASSLATQFGTDGYTF; d_gene: NA; v_gene: TRBV5-1; abundance: few; j_gene: TRBJ1-2
CDR3nt: TGTGCCTGGAGAATCCCCGGACAGGGAGGACAGCCCCAGCATTTT; CDR3aa: CAWRIPGQGGQPQHF; d_gene: TRBD1; v_gene: TRBV30; abundance: NA; j_gene: TRBJ1-5
CDR3nt: TGTGCCAGCAGCTTAGGTCTAGCGGGGGGGAATGAGCAGTTCTTC; CDR3aa: CASSLGLAGGNEQFF; d_gene: TRBD2; v_gene: TRBV7-2; abundance: once; j_gene: TRBJ2-1
CDR3nt: TGTGCCAGCAGGTGGAGAACAGGGGATGGTCAGCCCCAGCATTTT; CDR3aa: CASRWRTGDGQPQHF; d_gene: TRBD1; v_gene: TRBV28; abundance: NA; j_gene: TRBJ1-5
CDR3nt: TGTGCCTGGGCCCCAGCAGGGGCGCTCGGGACCCAGTACTTC; CDR3aa: CAWAPAGALGTQYF; d_gene: NA; v_gene: TRBV30; abundance: NA; j_gene: TRBJ2-5
CDR3nt: TGCAGCGTTCGCGGGACAGACTCCCCCTACGAGCAGTACTTC; CDR3aa: CSVRGTDSPYEQYF; d_gene: NA; v_gene: TRBV29-1; abundance: NA; j_gene: TRBJ2-7
CDR3nt: TGTGCCAGCAGCGACCGGGACTCGGAGAACTATGGCTACACCTTC; CDR3aa: CASSDRDSENYGYTF; d_gene: NA; v_gene: TRBV7-9; abundance: NA; j_gene: TRBJ1-2
CDR3nt: TGTGCCAGCAGCTTAGGGGTATTCAGGGTGTACACAGATACGCAGTATTTT; CDR3aa: CASSLGVFRVYTDTQYF; d_gene: NA; v_gene: TRBV7-8; abundance: once; j_gene: TRBJ2-3
CDR3nt: TGTGCCAGCAGCTTTACAGGGGGCCTTGGTGAGCAGTTCTTC; CDR3aa: CASSFTGGLGEQFF; d_gene: TRBD1; v_gene: TRBV7-2; abundance: NA; j_gene: TRBJ2-1
CDR3nt: TGCAGCGTAATTCCGGGATCCAATGAGCAGTTCTTC; CDR3aa: CSVIPGSNEQFF; d_gene: NA; v_gene: TRBV29-1; abundance: NA; j_gene: TRBJ2-1
CDR3nt: TGTGCCAGCAGTTACTCCCAGGGCTCCACTGGAAACACCATATATTTT; CDR3aa: CASSYSQGSTGNTIYF; d_gene: NA; v_gene: TRBV6-6; abundance: NA; j_gene: TRBJ1-3